These 29 T cell receptor beta chains came from one sample sequenced in a study of radiotherapy plus CTLA-4 blockade in lung cancer. TCRdb's table, derived via immunoSEQ multiplex PCR, lists solely in-frame clones and lacks some. The sample lists some 73,000 clones; roughly 80% were seen once. The source was peripheral blood, collected from a patient treated with radiotherapy plus ipilimumab. These receptor sequences come from a human donor with non-small cell lung cancer whose response to radiotherapy plus ipilimumab could not be evaluated.

This chain connects TRBV28 to TRBJ2-3, with D perhaps matching TRBD2 (7 bases). CDR3 length: 15 residues. V shed 2 bases and J shed 0 bases, with 9 bases lying between them. Germline V gene lookup returns CDR1 MDHEN and CDR2 SYDVKM. The chain's CDR3 is CASSLRGASTDTQYF. In DNA, the CDR3 is TGTGCCAGCAGTTTACGGGGGGCCAGCACAGATACGCAGTATTTT.

This rearrangement joins TRBV7-5 to TRBJ1-4. TRBV7-5 corresponds to a pseudogene. CDR3 length equals 15 residues. Written as DNA, the CDR3 is TGTGCCAGAAGCTTAATTGGGGCGGGGTGTGAAAAACTGTTTTTT. Translated: CARSLIGAGCEKLFF.

This clone is a singleton in its sample. V is TRBV5-4 and J is TRBJ1-2; possibly TRBD1 for D (5 bases). CDR3 size: 14 residues. Trimming stripped 6 bases from V and 8 bases from J, with 20 bases between. CDR1 is SGHNT, CDR2 YYREEE, per germline (reference sequence). CDR3 amino acids: CASTYQGSYLGYTF. The CDR3 DNA follows: TGTGCCAGCACCTACCAGGGCTCTTATTTGGGCTACACCTTC.

This clone was seen more than once but under ten times. The rearrangement links TRBV7-9 to TRBJ1-4; D possibly corresponds to TRBD1 (6 bases). This CDR3 region has 15 residues. Trimming left V 5 bases short and J 4 bases short, with 14 bases between. Per the germline V gene, CDR1 is SEHNR and CDR2 is FQNEAQ (reference sequence). The chain's CDR3 is CASSPVDSHNEKLFF. DNA for the CDR3: TGTGCCAGCAGCCCGGTGGACAGCCATAATGAAAAACTGTTTTTT.

This sequence joins TRBV18 and TRBJ2-7; TRBD1 matches at 11 bases. The trim removed 6 bases at V and 6 bases at J, leaving 4 bases unmatched. This CDR3 spans 13 amino acids. Germline loops: CDR1 KGHSH, CDR2 LQKENI. CDR3 nucleotides: TGTGCCAGCTCCGGACAGGGGGCGACCGAGCAGTACTTC. Its translation: CASSGQGATEQYF.

The rearrangement uses TRBV29-1 and TRBJ1-1, with D possibly matching TRBD1 (6 bases). The CDR3 contains 13 residues. V shed 7 bases and J shed 3 bases, with 15 bases lying between them. The germline V gene encodes CDR1 SQVTM and CDR2 ANQGSEA. This CDR3 reads CSAYPGVYTEAFF. In DNA, the CDR3 is TGCAGCGCCTACCCAGGGGTTTACACTGAAGCTTTCTTT.

The chain uses TRBV19 and TRBJ2-3, with 7 bases identical to TRBD2. The CDR3 loop spans 15 amino acids. The V gene's germline CDR1 is LNHDA and CDR2 SQIVND (reference sequence). The V segment lost 3 bases and the J segment 5 bases; nucleotides outside the gene matches: 8. This CDR3 is CASSIPGEGIDTQYF. In DNA form, the CDR3 reads TGTGCCAGTAGTATCCCTGGGGAGGGGATAGATACGCAGTATTTT.

The chain couples TRBV9 to TRBJ1-2; 9 nucleotides align to TRBD1. In germline, CDR1 is SGDLS, CDR2 YYNGEE. Unmatched junction bases numbered 5, after V lost 0 bases and J lost 2 bases. The CDR3 has 16 residues. CDR3 residues: CASSVDGTGLNYGYTF. As DNA, the CDR3 is TGTGCCAGCAGCGTAGACGGGACAGGGCTCAACTATGGCTACACCTTC.

The chain is built from TRBV6-5 and TRBJ1-5; no clear D. Germline-derived CDR1 and CDR2 are MNHEY and SVGAGI. The CDR3 sequence is 14 residues long. The germline V and J ends were trimmed by 5 bases and 3 bases, with 11 bases remaining between them. The CDR3 bases are TGTGCCAGCAGTCCCGGACGGGACAATCAGCCCCAGCATTTT. Amino acids: CASSPGRDNQPQHF.

The chain uses TRBV11-3 and TRBJ2-2; D not resolved. Germline V gene data show CDR1 as SGHNT and CDR2 as YENEEA. Between the trimmed V and J ends, which lost 2 bases and 9 bases, there was a span of 10 bases. The CDR3 contains 13 residues. The CDR3 is CASSLRRLRELFF. The CDR3 region has the DNA TGTGCCAGCAGCTTACGGCGGCTGAGGGAGCTGTTTTTT.

The chain links TRBV7-6 to TRBJ2-3, with D possibly matching TRBD2 (5 bases). The CDR3 contains 16 residues. Germline loops: CDR1 SGHVS, CDR2 FNYEAQ. V lost 5 bases, J lost 2 bases, and 17 bases lay in between. CDR3: CASSPRTGKNTDTQYF. Here the CDR3 DNA reads TGTGCCAGCAGCCCCCGGACTGGAAAAAACACAGATACGCAGTATTTT.

Comments on this clone: The identical CDR3 is also encoded by other nucleotide sequences in the sample. The rearrangement links TRBV4-3 to TRBJ2-1; 8 bases match TRBD2. Germline CDR1 LGHNA, CDR2 YSLEER. There are 17 residues in the CDR3. With V trimmed by 4 bases and J by 3 bases, 11 bases remained unmatched. DNA of the CDR3: TGCGCCAGCAGCCGAAGGTCAGAAACTAGCGGCTACAATGAGCAGTTCTTC. This sequence encodes CASSRRSETSGYNEQFF.

This chain uses TRBV5-5 with TRBJ2-1, with D uncertain. Germline CDR1 reads SGHKS; CDR2 reads YYEKEE (reference sequence). This CDR3 is built from 14 residues. Trimming left V 4 bases short and J 0 bases short, with 8 bases between. CDR3 in DNA: TGTGCCAGCAGCCCCGAAGCCTCCTACAATGAGCAGTTCTTC. As protein: CASSPEASYNEQFF.

This clone was picked up one time. The chain uses TRBV5-5 and TRBJ2-3, with 7 bases identical to TRBD1. Unmatched junction bases numbered 21, after V lost 1 base and J lost 4 bases. This CDR3 comprises 20 residues. The germline V gene encodes CDR1 SGHKS and CDR2 YYEKEE (reference sequence). Here the CDR3 DNA reads TGTGCCAGCAGCTTGTCAGTTTTCAAGGGGGCTCAGCGCAACGCAGATACGCAGTATTTT. It codes for CASSLSVFKGAQRNADTQYF. Supplemented by reference TRBV5-5 and TRBJ2-3, the full variable domain reads DAGVTQSPTHLIKTRGQQVTLRCSPISGHKSVSWYQQVLGQGPQFIFQYYEKEERGRGNFPDRFSARQFPNYSSELNVNALLLGDSALYLCASSLSVFKGAQRNADTQYFGPGTRLTVL.

This sequence joins TRBV7-7 and TRBJ2-5; unclear D gene. This CDR3 has 13 residues. Trimming stripped 1 base from V and 4 bases from J, with 7 bases between. From germline, CDR1 is SSHAT and CDR2 FNYEAQ (reference sequence). The CDR3 DNA follows: TGTGCCAGCAGCTTAGACCCCAGAGAGACCCAGTACTTC. Translation: CASSLDPRETQYF.

The V gene is TRBV5-6, the J gene TRBJ1-5, with D unresolved. CDR1 is SGHDT, CDR2 YYEEEE, per germline. The V end was cut by 2 bases, the J end by 2 bases, with 14 bases between. The CDR3 loop spans 16 amino acids. The CDR3 coding sequence is TGTGCCAGCAGCTTTGCGGTGGCAATGGGCAATCAGCCCCAGCATTTT. Translated: CASSFAVAMGNQPQHF.

Notes on this clone: This sample also contains other DNA sequences that code for the same CDR3. CDR3 in DNA: TGTGCCAGCAGCCAACAACAGGAGTTGAGTGGCTACACCTTC. Translating gives CASSQQQELSGYTF. The chain combines TRBV4-2 with TRBJ1-2, with D perhaps matching TRBD1 (5 bases). This CDR3 has 14 residues. Trimming removed 2 bases from V and 7 bases from J, with 14 bases in between. Germline values: CDR1 LGHNA, CDR2 YNFKEQ.

This clone was seen a few times. The chain employs TRBV7-9 and TRBJ1-4, with 8 bases that match TRBD1. This CDR3 contains 15 residues. Per the germline V gene, CDR1 is SEHNR and CDR2 is FQNEAQ (reference sequence). Trimming cost V 2 bases and J 6 bases; bases outside gene matches: 5. The CDR3: CASSLRTGYDEKLFF. In DNA, the CDR3 is TGTGCCAGCAGCTTAAGGACAGGGTATGATGAAAAACTGTTTTTT.

The chain uses TRBV15 and TRBJ1-5; perhaps TRBD1 as D (5 bases). This CDR3 comprises 14 residues. CDR1 is LNHNV, CDR2 YYDKDF, per germline (reference sequence). Trimming took 4 bases from V and 9 from J, leaving 16 bases between them. The CDR3 region has the DNA TGTGCCACCAGCACCGACAGAGACTCAACGCCCCAGCATTTT. It translates to CATSTDRDSTPQHF.

J is TRBJ2-2 and V is TRBV30, with 10 bases identical to TRBD1. The V gene's germline CDR1 is GTSNPN and CDR2 SVGIG (reference sequence). With 4 bases clipped from V and 8 bases from J, the junction kept 4 bases outside the gene matches. This CDR3 is built from 13 residues. This chain's CDR3 is CAWMDRGWGELFF. The DNA of the CDR3 is TGTGCCTGGATGGACAGGGGGTGGGGGGAGCTGTTTTTT.

The chain recombines TRBV30 with TRBJ1-6; no clear D. The germline gives CDR1 GTSNPN, CDR2 SVGIG (reference sequence). Trimming stripped 1 base from V and 5 bases from J, with 9 bases between. The CDR3 is 14 residues long. CDR3 DNA sequence: TGTGCCTGGAGTGCAGGACTGAATAATTCACCCCTCCACTTT. This gives the protein CAWSAGLNNSPLHF.

The CDR3 DNA sequence: TGTGCCAGCAGCCCCGTCCGGGACAATGAGCAGTTCTTC. Residues: CASSPVRDNEQFF. The genes are TRBV7-8 and TRBJ2-1, with D hard to call. Trimming removed 5 bases from V and 5 bases from J, with 10 bases in between. This CDR3 region has 13 residues. Germline V gene sequence: CDR1 SGHVS, CDR2 FQNEAQ. Variable domain in full (rest from reference TRBV7-8 and TRBJ2-1): GAGVSQSPRYKVAKRGQDVALRCDPISGHVSLFWYQQALGQGPEFLTYFQNEAQLDKSGLPSDRFFAERPEGSVSTLKIQRTQQEDSAVYLCASSPVRDNEQFFGPGTRLTVL.

Remarks on this clone: The junction differs from germline at one of its ends, possibly a read error. The chain recombines TRBV6-1 with TRBJ1-6; weak D call: TRBD1 (6 bases). The CDR3 has 15 residues. CDR1 MNHNS and CDR2 SASEGT come from the germline V gene. CDR3 protein: CASSEGAGGPWPPHF. The CDR3 region has the DNA TGTGCCAGCAGTGAAGGGGCGGGGGGCCCCTGGCCCCCCCACTTT.

CDR3 sequence: CASSRTGNTEAFF. The CDR3 DNA reads as TGTGCCAGCAGTAGAACAGGGAACACTGAAGCTTTCTTT. The genes are TRBV6-4 and TRBJ1-1; D might be TRBD1 (5 bases). The CDR3 loop spans 13 amino acids. Germline loops: CDR1 MRHNA, CDR2 SNTAGT. The germline V and J ends were trimmed by 5 bases and 1 base, with 8 bases remaining between them.

The chain uses TRBV6-1 and TRBJ2-1; 14 bases fit TRBD2. The CDR3 length is 15 residues. From germline, CDR1 is MNHNS and CDR2 SASEGT. V lost 7 bases and J lost 8; bases outside the gene matches: 7. In DNA, the CDR3 is TGTGCCAGCATTTCGACTAGCGGGAGGGTATATGAGCAGTTCTTC. Encoded protein: CASISTSGRVYEQFF.

This clone was detected a few times. V is TRBV4-3 and J is TRBJ1-1; D might be TRBD1 (6 bases). The V and J ends lost 0 bases and 2 bases respectively, with 10 bases between them. Germline CDR1 and CDR2: LGHNA and YSLEER. The CDR3 consists of 15 residues. The CDR3 protein is CASSQEQGDNTEAFF. Written as DNA, the CDR3 is TGCGCCAGCAGCCAAGAACAGGGAGATAACACTGAAGCTTTCTTT.

V usage is TRBV30 and J usage is TRBJ2-7, with TRBD1 as a possible D gene (6 bases). V lost 1 base to trimming and J lost 2 bases, with 12 bases between them. There are 14 residues in the CDR3. Germline loops: CDR1 GTSNPN, CDR2 SVGIG (reference sequence). CDR3: CAWSAGQSAYEQYF. CDR3 coding DNA: TGTGCCTGGAGTGCAGGACAGTCCGCCTACGAGCAGTACTTC.

The chain is built from TRBV14 and TRBJ2-7; TRBD1 matches at 7 bases. V lost 3 bases and J lost 2; bases outside the gene matches: 4. The CDR3 consists of 14 residues. CDR1 SGHDN and CDR2 FVKESK come from the germline V gene. CDR3 region: CASSQGQWPYEQYF. CDR3 bases: TGTGCCAGCAGCCAGGGACAGTGGCCCTACGAGCAGTACTTC.

The genes are TRBV7-2 and TRBJ1-1; no clear D. V lost 3 bases to trimming and J lost 1 base, with 9 bases between them. The CDR3 sequence is 14 residues long. CDR1 SGHTA and CDR2 FQGNSA come from the germline V gene. The CDR3 DNA reads TGTGCCAGCAGCTTTATCTCTTCGAACACTGAAGCTTTCTTT. It is translated as CASSFISSNTEAFF.